These T cell receptor beta chains were read from a single sample in a study of CD8 T cells in Susac syndrome. MiXCR, applied by TCRdb to the immunoSEQ multiplex PCR reads, yields one record per CDR3 protein. The sample has some 160,000 distinct CDR3 sequences, around 95% seen once. Source material: CD8+ T cells from PBMCs. These receptors were obtained from a human donor with multiple sclerosis. Both conserved end residues are part of each CDR3. Fields, in order: J gene, D gene, V gene, clone size, CDR3 protein, CDR3 DNA. A D gene is named only where the DNA matches it firmly. Rows may omit the clone size; those that give it use once, few, many or a size class.

j_gene: TRBJ2-1; d_gene: -; v_gene: TRBV25-1; abundance: few; CDR3aa: CASSQRSSSYNEQFF; CDR3nt: TGTGCCAGCAGCCAAAGATCTAGCTCCTACAATGAGCAGTTCTTC
j_gene: TRBJ1-5; d_gene: TRBD1; v_gene: TRBV6-5; abundance: -; CDR3aa: CASSQGAGSNQPQHF; CDR3nt: TGTGCCAGCAGCCAGGGGGCAGGAAGCAATCAGCCCCAGCATTTT
j_gene: TRBJ1-2; d_gene: TRBD1; v_gene: TRBV28; abundance: once; CDR3aa: CASSGTGNYGYTF; CDR3nt: TGTGCCAGCTCCGGGACAGGGAACTATGGCTACACCTTC
j_gene: TRBJ2-7; d_gene: TRBD2; v_gene: TRBV7-9; abundance: -; CDR3aa: CASGGEEQYF; CDR3nt: TGTGCCAGCGGGGGGGAGGAGCAGTACTTC
j_gene: TRBJ2-1; d_gene: -; v_gene: TRBV4-1; abundance: -; CDR3aa: CASSQDWGDSHEQFF; CDR3nt: TGCGCCAGCAGCCAAGATTGGGGGGATTCGCATGAGCAGTTCTTC
j_gene: TRBJ2-5; d_gene: -; v_gene: TRBV27; abundance: few; CDR3aa: CASGQETQYF; CDR3nt: TGTGCCAGCGGTCAAGAGACCCAGTACTTC
j_gene: TRBJ1-1; d_gene: -; v_gene: TRBV29-1; abundance: -; CDR3aa: CSVVEPRMNTEAFF; CDR3nt: TGCAGCGTTGTAGAACCAAGAATGAACACTGAAGCTTTCTTT
j_gene: TRBJ1-1; d_gene: -; v_gene: TRBV27; abundance: -; CDR3aa: CASSSTRDTEAFF; CDR3nt: TGTGCCAGCAGTTCGACCCGGGACACTGAAGCTTTCTTT
j_gene: TRBJ1-5; d_gene: TRBD1; v_gene: TRBV2; abundance: -; CDR3aa: CASSFLGQGSLDQPQHF; CDR3nt: TGTGCCAGCAGTTTTTTAGGACAGGGGTCGTTGGATCAGCCCCAGCATTTT
j_gene: TRBJ1-2; d_gene: -; v_gene: TRBV3-1; abundance: -; CDR3aa: CASSQGAVSDGYTF; CDR3nt: TGTGCCAGCAGCCAAGGAGCCGTTTCTGACGGCTACACCTTC
j_gene: TRBJ2-1; d_gene: -; v_gene: TRBV2; abundance: -; CDR3aa: CASSEGRVRNEQFF; CDR3nt: TGTGCCAGCAGTGAAGGCCGGGTTAGGAATGAGCAGTTCTTC
j_gene: TRBJ2-5; d_gene: TRBD2; v_gene: TRBV28; abundance: -; CDR3aa: CASGWGEGLVETQYF; CDR3nt: TGTGCCAGCGGCTGGGGGGAGGGCCTAGTCGAGACCCAGTACTTC
j_gene: TRBJ2-2; d_gene: TRBD2; v_gene: TRBV20-1; abundance: -; CDR3aa: CSAKGTSGTGELFF; CDR3nt: TGCAGTGCTAAAGGGACTAGCGGGACTGGGGAGCTGTTTTTT
j_gene: TRBJ1-5; d_gene: TRBD1; v_gene: TRBV5-6; abundance: -; CDR3aa: CASSIDRVGNQPQHF; CDR3nt: TGTGCCAGCAGCATTGACAGGGTAGGCAATCAGCCCCAGCATTTT
j_gene: TRBJ2-1; d_gene: -; v_gene: TRBV7-9; abundance: -; CDR3aa: CASRKDGNEQFF; CDR3nt: TGTGCCAGCAGAAAGGACGGGAATGAGCAGTTCTTC
j_gene: TRBJ1-5; d_gene: -; v_gene: TRBV4-2; abundance: -; CDR3aa: CASSQESGRQPQHF; CDR3nt: TGTGCCAGCAGCCAAGAATCTGGACGTCAGCCCCAGCATTTT
j_gene: TRBJ1-2; d_gene: TRBD1; v_gene: TRBV7-9; abundance: -; CDR3aa: CASSSGQGAGGYTF; CDR3nt: TGTGCCAGCAGCTCGGGACAGGGGGCCGGTGGCTACACCTTC
j_gene: TRBJ2-7; d_gene: -; v_gene: TRBV12-3/TRBV12-4; abundance: -; CDR3aa: CASSLATPTSYEQYF; CDR3nt: TGTGCCAGCAGTTTAGCGACCCCGACTAGCTACGAGCAGTACTTC
j_gene: TRBJ2-1; d_gene: -; v_gene: TRBV12-3/TRBV12-4; abundance: -; CDR3aa: CASGAQNVDEQFF; CDR3nt: TGTGCCAGCGGGGCCCAGAACGTAGATGAGCAGTTCTTC
j_gene: TRBJ2-2; d_gene: -; v_gene: TRBV29-1; abundance: -; CDR3aa: CSVVGANTGELFF; CDR3nt: TGCAGCGTTGTAGGGGCGAACACCGGGGAGCTGTTTTTT
j_gene: TRBJ2-3; d_gene: -; v_gene: TRBV12-5; abundance: -; CDR3aa: CASGFPRDLSTDTQYF; CDR3nt: TGTGCTAGTGGTTTCCCCCGGGACCTGAGCACAGATACGCAGTATTTT
j_gene: TRBJ2-1; d_gene: -; v_gene: TRBV4-1; abundance: -; CDR3aa: CASSQYGSSGQPYNEQFF; CDR3nt: TGCGCCAGCAGCCAATACGGGAGTAGCGGACAGCCCTACAATGAGCAGTTCTTC
j_gene: TRBJ2-7; d_gene: TRBD2; v_gene: TRBV28; abundance: -; CDR3aa: CASNSGRYEQYF; CDR3nt: TGTGCCAGCAATAGCGGGAGGTACGAGCAGTACTTC
j_gene: TRBJ1-5; d_gene: -; v_gene: TRBV5-1; abundance: -; CDR3aa: CASSLENRAGQPQHF; CDR3nt: TGCGCCAGCAGCTTGGAAAACAGGGCAGGTCAGCCCCAGCATTTT
j_gene: TRBJ2-3; d_gene: TRBD1; v_gene: TRBV27; abundance: -; CDR3aa: CASSQTGATTTDTQYF; CDR3nt: TGTGCCAGCAGTCAAACAGGGGCTACTACGACAGATACGCAGTATTTT
j_gene: TRBJ2-7; d_gene: -; v_gene: TRBV4-1; abundance: once; CDR3aa: CASSQDRAGGEQYF; CDR3nt: TGCGCCAGCAGCCAAGATAGGGCAGGAGGCGAGCAGTACTTC
j_gene: TRBJ2-5; d_gene: TRBD1; v_gene: TRBV5-1; abundance: once; CDR3aa: CASSRTGTGGKMGETQYF; CDR3nt: TGCGCCAGCAGCAGAACCGGGACAGGGGGCAAGATGGGAGAGACCCAGTACTTC
j_gene: TRBJ1-2; d_gene: TRBD1; v_gene: TRBV28; abundance: -; CDR3aa: CASSLIDRTGALNYGYTF; CDR3nt: TGTGCCAGCAGCCTAATCGACCGAACAGGGGCGTTGAACTATGGCTACACCTTC
j_gene: TRBJ1-2; d_gene: -; v_gene: TRBV15; abundance: -; CDR3aa: CATSETPNYGYTF; CDR3nt: TGTGCCACCAGCGAGACACCTAACTATGGCTACACCTTC
j_gene: TRBJ2-3; d_gene: -; v_gene: TRBV29-1; abundance: -; CDR3aa: CSVPPPAGANQNTQYF; CDR3nt: TGCAGCGTACCGCCTCCTGCGGGGGCCAACCAAAATACGCAGTATTTT
j_gene: TRBJ1-2; d_gene: -; v_gene: TRBV5-6; abundance: -; CDR3aa: CASSSLLAGPSYGYTF; CDR3nt: TGTGCCAGCAGCTCGCTCCTGGCCGGGCCCAGCTATGGCTACACCTTC
j_gene: TRBJ2-5; d_gene: TRBD2; v_gene: TRBV7-8; abundance: -; CDR3aa: CASSHGTIQETQYF; CDR3nt: TGTGCCAGCAGTCACGGGACTATCCAAGAGACCCAGTACTTC
j_gene: TRBJ2-1; d_gene: -; v_gene: TRBV11-2; abundance: once; CDR3aa: CASSFRPGNEQFF; CDR3nt: TGTGCCAGCAGCTTCCGCCCGGGGAATGAGCAGTTCTTC
j_gene: TRBJ1-6; d_gene: -; v_gene: TRBV12-3/TRBV12-4; abundance: once; CDR3aa: CASSLDVWGESSPLHF; CDR3nt: TGTGCCAGCAGTTTGGATGTGTGGGGCGAAAGTTCACCCCTCCACTTT
j_gene: TRBJ1-1; d_gene: -; v_gene: TRBV20-1; abundance: -; CDR3aa: CSANLGNTEAFF; CDR3nt: TGCAGTGCTAATTTGGGGAACACTGAAGCTTTCTTT
j_gene: TRBJ2-3; d_gene: -; v_gene: TRBV29-1; abundance: -; CDR3aa: CSVLLESNPSTDTQYF; CDR3nt: TGCAGCGTTCTTTTAGAATCAAATCCTAGCACAGATACGCAGTATTTT
j_gene: TRBJ1-1; d_gene: -; v_gene: TRBV27; abundance: -; CDR3aa: CASSRDAMNTEAFF; CDR3nt: TGTGCCAGCAGTCGCGACGCGATGAACACTGAAGCTTTCTTT
j_gene: TRBJ2-5; d_gene: -; v_gene: TRBV13; abundance: -; CDR3aa: CASSLDSGQETQYF; CDR3nt: TGTGCCAGCAGCTTAGATAGCGGCCAAGAGACCCAGTACTTC
j_gene: TRBJ1-1; d_gene: -; v_gene: TRBV3-1; abundance: once; CDR3aa: CASSQDEGVGRGAFF; CDR3nt: TGTGCCAGCAGCCAAGATGAGGGGGTGGGAAGAGGAGCTTTCTTT
j_gene: TRBJ2-3; d_gene: -; v_gene: TRBV28; abundance: -; CDR3aa: CASNPNTDTQYF; CDR3nt: TGTGCCAGCAACCCAAACACAGATACGCAGTATTTT
j_gene: TRBJ2-5; d_gene: TRBD2; v_gene: TRBV5-1; abundance: once; CDR3aa: CASSLWSSGQETQYF; CDR3nt: TGCGCCAGCAGCTTGTGGTCTAGCGGGCAAGAGACCCAGTACTTC
j_gene: TRBJ1-4; d_gene: -; v_gene: TRBV7-9; abundance: -; CDR3aa: CASNSDGGEDEKLFF; CDR3nt: TGTGCCAGCAACTCGGACGGGGGAGAGGATGAAAAACTGTTTTTT
j_gene: TRBJ1-5; d_gene: TRBD1; v_gene: TRBV18; abundance: once; CDR3aa: CASSPTDRVRNQPQHF; CDR3nt: TGTGCCAGCTCCCCCACAGACAGGGTACGGAATCAGCCCCAGCATTTT
j_gene: TRBJ2-3; d_gene: -; v_gene: TRBV3-1; abundance: -; CDR3aa: CASSQDLQGTQYF; CDR3nt: TGTGCCAGCAGCCAAGATCTTCAAGGTACGCAGTATTTT
j_gene: TRBJ1-2; d_gene: -; v_gene: TRBV20-1; abundance: -; CDR3aa: CSARYTPAAPSIYGYTF; CDR3nt: TGCAGTGCTAGATATACACCAGCAGCCCCTTCAATCTATGGCTACACCTTC
j_gene: TRBJ2-7; d_gene: TRBD1; v_gene: TRBV5-6; abundance: -; CDR3aa: CASSSGTGGLYEQYF; CDR3nt: TGTGCCAGCAGCTCCGGGACAGGGGGTCTCTACGAGCAGTACTTC
j_gene: TRBJ2-1; d_gene: -; v_gene: TRBV6-5; abundance: once; CDR3aa: CASSYLATGRGEQFF; CDR3nt: TGTGCCAGCAGTTATTTGGCTACGGGTCGTGGTGAGCAGTTCTTC
j_gene: TRBJ1-1; d_gene: -; v_gene: TRBV9; abundance: -; CDR3aa: CASSPTRVLNTEAFF; CDR3nt: TGTGCCAGCAGCCCCACCAGGGTGCTGAACACTGAAGCTTTCTTT
j_gene: TRBJ2-1; d_gene: -; v_gene: TRBV7-9; abundance: -; CDR3aa: CASSPGANEQFF; CDR3nt: TGTGCCAGCAGCCCCGGGGCTAATGAGCAGTTCTTC
j_gene: TRBJ2-7; d_gene: TRBD1; v_gene: TRBV9; abundance: -; CDR3aa: CASSVGDSYEQYF; CDR3nt: TGTGCCAGCAGCGTAGGGGACAGCTACGAGCAGTACTTC
j_gene: TRBJ2-1; d_gene: -; v_gene: TRBV6-5; abundance: -; CDR3aa: CASSVGPGSEQFF; CDR3nt: TGTGCCAGCAGTGTTGGACCAGGCAGTGAGCAGTTCTTC
j_gene: TRBJ2-7; d_gene: TRBD2; v_gene: TRBV7-9; abundance: -; CDR3aa: CASSQLAGENYEQYF; CDR3nt: TGTGCCAGCAGCCAACTAGCGGGGGAGAACTACGAGCAGTACTTC
j_gene: TRBJ2-1; d_gene: TRBD2; v_gene: TRBV20-1; abundance: -; CDR3aa: CSARALRLAGGPPNEQFF; CDR3nt: TGCAGTGCTAGAGCCTTGCGACTAGCGGGAGGGCCACCCAATGAGCAGTTCTTC
j_gene: TRBJ2-5; d_gene: -; v_gene: TRBV13; abundance: once; CDR3aa: CASSLFGAKDTVF; CDR3nt: TGTGCCAGCAGCTTATTTGGTGCCAAGGACACCGTATTC
j_gene: TRBJ2-1; d_gene: -; v_gene: TRBV7-9; abundance: -; CDR3aa: CASSLLAADEQFF; CDR3nt: TGTGCCAGCAGCTTATTAGCCGCAGATGAGCAGTTCTTC
j_gene: TRBJ2-1; d_gene: -; v_gene: TRBV11-2; abundance: -; CDR3aa: CASSPEAGYNEQFF; CDR3nt: TGTGCCAGCAGCCCCGAAGCGGGCTACAATGAGCAGTTCTTC
j_gene: TRBJ2-7; d_gene: -; v_gene: TRBV5-6; abundance: -; CDR3aa: CASIPGARWRYF; CDR3nt: TGTGCCAGCATCCCGGGGGCTCGTTGGCGGTACTTC